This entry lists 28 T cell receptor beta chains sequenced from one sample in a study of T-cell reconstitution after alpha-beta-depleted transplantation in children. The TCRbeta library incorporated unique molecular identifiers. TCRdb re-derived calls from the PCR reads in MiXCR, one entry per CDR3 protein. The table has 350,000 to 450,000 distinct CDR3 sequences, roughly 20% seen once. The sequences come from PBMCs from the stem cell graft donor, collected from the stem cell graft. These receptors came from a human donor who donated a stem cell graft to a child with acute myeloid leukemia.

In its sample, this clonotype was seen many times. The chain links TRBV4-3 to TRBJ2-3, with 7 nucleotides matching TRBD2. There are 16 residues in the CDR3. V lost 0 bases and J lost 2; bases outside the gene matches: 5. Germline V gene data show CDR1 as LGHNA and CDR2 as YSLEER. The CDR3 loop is CASSQEVLAATDTQYF. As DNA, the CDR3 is TGCGCCAGCAGCCAAGAAGTCCTAGCGGCCACAGATACGCAGTATTTT.

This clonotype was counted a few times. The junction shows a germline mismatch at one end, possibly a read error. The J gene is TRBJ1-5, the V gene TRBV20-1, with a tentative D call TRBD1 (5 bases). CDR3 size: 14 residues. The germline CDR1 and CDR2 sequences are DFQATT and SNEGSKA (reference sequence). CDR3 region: CSAREHGGDQPQHF. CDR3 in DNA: TGCAGTGCAAGAGAGCATGGGGGGGATCAGCCCCAGCATTTT.

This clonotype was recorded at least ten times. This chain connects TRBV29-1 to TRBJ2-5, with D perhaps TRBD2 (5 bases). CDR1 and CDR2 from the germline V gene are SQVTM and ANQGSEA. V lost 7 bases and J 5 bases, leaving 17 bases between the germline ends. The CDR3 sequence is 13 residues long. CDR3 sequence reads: CSAAPGLGETQYF. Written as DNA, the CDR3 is TGCAGCGCCGCGCCGGGGTTGGGGGAGACCCAGTACTTC.

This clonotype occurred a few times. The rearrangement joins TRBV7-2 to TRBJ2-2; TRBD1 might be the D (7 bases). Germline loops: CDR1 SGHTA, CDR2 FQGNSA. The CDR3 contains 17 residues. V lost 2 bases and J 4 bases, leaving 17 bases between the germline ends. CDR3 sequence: CASSLFRAGGITGELFF. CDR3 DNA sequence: TGTGCCAGCAGCTTATTTCGGGCAGGGGGGATCACCGGGGAGCTGTTTTTT.

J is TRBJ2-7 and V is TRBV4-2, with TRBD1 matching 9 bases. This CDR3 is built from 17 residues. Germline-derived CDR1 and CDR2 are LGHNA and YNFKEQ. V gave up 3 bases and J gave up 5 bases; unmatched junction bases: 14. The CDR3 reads CASSQGQGSFLEDEQYF. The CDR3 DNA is TGTGCCAGCAGCCAGGGACAGGGCAGTTTTTTGGAGGACGAGCAGTACTTC.

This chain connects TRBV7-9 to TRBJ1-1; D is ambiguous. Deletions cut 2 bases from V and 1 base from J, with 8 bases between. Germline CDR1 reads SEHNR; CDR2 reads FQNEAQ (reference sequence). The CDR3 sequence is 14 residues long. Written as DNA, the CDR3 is TGTGCCAGCAGCTTACCGGCCGCGAACACTGAAGCTTTCTTT. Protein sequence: CASSLPAANTEAFF. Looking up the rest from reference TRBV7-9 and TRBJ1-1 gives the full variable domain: DTGVSQNPRHKITKRGQNVTFRCDPISEHNRLYWYRQTLGQGPEFLTYFQNEAQLEKSRLLSDRFSAERPKGSFSTLEIQRTEQGDSAMYLCASSLPAANTEAFFGQGTRLTVV.

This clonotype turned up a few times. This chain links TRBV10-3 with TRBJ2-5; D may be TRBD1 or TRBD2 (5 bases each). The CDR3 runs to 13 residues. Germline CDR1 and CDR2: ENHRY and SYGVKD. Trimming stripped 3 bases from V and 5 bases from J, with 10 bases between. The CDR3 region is CAISDGGEETQYF. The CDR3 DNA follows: TGTGCCATCAGTGATGGGGGTGAGGAGACCCAGTACTTC.

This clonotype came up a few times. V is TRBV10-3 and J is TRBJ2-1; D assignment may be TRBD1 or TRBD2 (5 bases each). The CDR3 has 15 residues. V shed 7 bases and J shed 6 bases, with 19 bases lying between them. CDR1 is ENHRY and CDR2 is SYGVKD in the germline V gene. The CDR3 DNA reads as TGTGCCATCATCGAAGGGACCCTCCTAGGCAATGAGCAGTTCTTC. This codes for CAIIEGTLLGNEQFF.

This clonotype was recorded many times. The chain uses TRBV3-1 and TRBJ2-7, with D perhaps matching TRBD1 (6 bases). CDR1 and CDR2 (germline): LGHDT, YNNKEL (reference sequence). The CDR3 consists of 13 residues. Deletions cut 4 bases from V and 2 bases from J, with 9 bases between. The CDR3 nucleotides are TGTGCCAGCAGCCGACAGGACACCTACGAGCAGTACTTC. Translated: CASSRQDTYEQYF.

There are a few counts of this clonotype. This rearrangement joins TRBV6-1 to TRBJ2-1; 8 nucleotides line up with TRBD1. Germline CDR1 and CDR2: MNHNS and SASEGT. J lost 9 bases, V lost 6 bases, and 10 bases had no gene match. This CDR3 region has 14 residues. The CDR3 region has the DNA TGTGCCAGCAGACTACAGGGGGTCTCGGGTGAGCAGTTCTTC. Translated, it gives CASRLQGVSGEQFF.

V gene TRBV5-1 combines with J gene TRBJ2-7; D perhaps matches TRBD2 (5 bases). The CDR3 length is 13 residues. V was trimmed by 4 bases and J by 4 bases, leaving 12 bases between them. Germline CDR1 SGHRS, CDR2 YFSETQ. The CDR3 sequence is CASSVGALYEQYF. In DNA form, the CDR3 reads TGCGCCAGCAGCGTGGGAGCCCTGTACGAGCAGTACTTC.

CDR3 nucleotide sequence: TGTGCCAGCAGTCCCCATAACACCGGGGAGCTGTTTTTT. Translated, it gives CASSPHNTGELFF. The chain links TRBV27 to TRBJ2-2; no firm D call. The CDR3 is 13 residues long. Germline V lookup: CDR1 MNHEY, CDR2 SMNVEV (reference sequence). The V gene lost 5 bases and the J gene lost 2 bases, with 6 bases spanning the gap.

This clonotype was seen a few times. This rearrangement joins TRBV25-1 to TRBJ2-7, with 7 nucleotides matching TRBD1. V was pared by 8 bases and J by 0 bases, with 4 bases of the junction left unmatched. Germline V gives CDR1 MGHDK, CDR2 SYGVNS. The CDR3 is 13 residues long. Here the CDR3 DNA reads TGTGCCAGCTGGGGACAGAGCTCCTACGAGCAGTACTTC. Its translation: CASWGQSSYEQYF.

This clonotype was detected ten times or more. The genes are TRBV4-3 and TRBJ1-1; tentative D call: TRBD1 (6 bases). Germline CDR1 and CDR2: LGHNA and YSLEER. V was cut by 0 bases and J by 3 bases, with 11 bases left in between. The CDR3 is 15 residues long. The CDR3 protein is CASSQDRAGDTEAFF. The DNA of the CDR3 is TGCGCCAGCAGCCAAGATCGCGCAGGGGACACTGAAGCTTTCTTT.

In DNA form, the CDR3 reads TGTGCCAGCAGCCAGGGACTAGCGGGATCCGGGGGGACGCAGTATTTT. As protein: CASSQGLAGSGGTQYF. This rearrangement joins TRBV2 to TRBJ2-3, with 13 bases aligning to TRBD2. V lost 6 bases to trimming and J lost 9 bases; unmatched junction nucleotides: 12. CDR3 length: 16 residues. The germline V gene has CDR1 SNHLY and CDR2 FYNNEI.

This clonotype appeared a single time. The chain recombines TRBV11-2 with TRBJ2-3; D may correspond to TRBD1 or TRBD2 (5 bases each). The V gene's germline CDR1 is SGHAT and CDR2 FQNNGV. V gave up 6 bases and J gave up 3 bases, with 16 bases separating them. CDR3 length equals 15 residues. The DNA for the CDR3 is TGTGCCAGCAGGTTAAGGGGAGAGGGAACAGATACGCAGTATTTT. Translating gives CASRLRGEGTDTQYF.

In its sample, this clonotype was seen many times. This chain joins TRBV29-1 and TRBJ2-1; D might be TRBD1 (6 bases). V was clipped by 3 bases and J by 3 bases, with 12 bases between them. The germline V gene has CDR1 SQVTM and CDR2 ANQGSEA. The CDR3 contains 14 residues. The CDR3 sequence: CSVDGTPNYNEQFF. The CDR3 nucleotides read TGCAGCGTTGACGGGACACCGAACTACAATGAGCAGTTCTTC.

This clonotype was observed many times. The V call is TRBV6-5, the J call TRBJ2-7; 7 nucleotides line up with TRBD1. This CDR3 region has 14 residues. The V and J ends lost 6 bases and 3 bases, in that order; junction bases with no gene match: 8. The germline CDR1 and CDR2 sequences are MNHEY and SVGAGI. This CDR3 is CASSLGGEIYEQYF. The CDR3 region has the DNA TGTGCCAGCAGCTTAGGGGGCGAAATCTACGAGCAGTACTTC.

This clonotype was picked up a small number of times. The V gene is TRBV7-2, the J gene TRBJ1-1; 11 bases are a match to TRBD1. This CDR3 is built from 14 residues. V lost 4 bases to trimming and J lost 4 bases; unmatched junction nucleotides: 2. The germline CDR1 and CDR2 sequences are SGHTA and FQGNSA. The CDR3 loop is CASSWDRGITEAFF. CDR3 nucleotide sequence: TGTGCCAGCAGCTGGGACAGGGGGATCACTGAAGCTTTCTTT.

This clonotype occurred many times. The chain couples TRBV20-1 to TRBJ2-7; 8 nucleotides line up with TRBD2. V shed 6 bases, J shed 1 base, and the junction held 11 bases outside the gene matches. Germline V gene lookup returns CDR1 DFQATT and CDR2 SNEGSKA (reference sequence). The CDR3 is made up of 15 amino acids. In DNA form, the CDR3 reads TGCAGTGCCGGTTATCCGGGGGGGGCTTCCTACGAGCAGTACTTC. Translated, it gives CSAGYPGGASYEQYF.

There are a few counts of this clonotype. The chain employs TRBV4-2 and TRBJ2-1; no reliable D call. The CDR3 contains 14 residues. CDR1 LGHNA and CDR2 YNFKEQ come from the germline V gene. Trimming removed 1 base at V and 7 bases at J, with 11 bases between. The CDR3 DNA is TGTGCCAGCAGCCAAGCCAGACGGGTAAATGAGCAGTTCTTC. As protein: CASSQARRVNEQFF.

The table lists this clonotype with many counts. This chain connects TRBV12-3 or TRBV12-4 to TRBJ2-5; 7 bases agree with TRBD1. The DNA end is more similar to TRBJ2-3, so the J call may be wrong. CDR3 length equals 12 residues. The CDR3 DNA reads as TGTGCCAGCAGTTTAGGGGGACAGACGCAGTATTTT. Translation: CASSLGGQTQYF.

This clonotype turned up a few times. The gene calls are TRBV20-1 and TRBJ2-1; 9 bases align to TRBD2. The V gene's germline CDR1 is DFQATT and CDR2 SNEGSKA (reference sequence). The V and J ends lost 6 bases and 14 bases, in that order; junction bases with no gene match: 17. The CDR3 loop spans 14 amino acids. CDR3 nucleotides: TGCAGTGCAGGGGGGACTAGCAGGATCCGAGCGAAGTTCTTC. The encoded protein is CSAGGTSRIRAKFF.

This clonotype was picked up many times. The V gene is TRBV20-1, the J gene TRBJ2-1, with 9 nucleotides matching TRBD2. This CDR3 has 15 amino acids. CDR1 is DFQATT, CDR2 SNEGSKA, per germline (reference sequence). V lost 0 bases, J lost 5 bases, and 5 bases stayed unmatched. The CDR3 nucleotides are TGCAGTGCTAGAGATCGGCTAGCGGGGCACAATGAGCAGTTCTTC. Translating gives CSARDRLAGHNEQFF.

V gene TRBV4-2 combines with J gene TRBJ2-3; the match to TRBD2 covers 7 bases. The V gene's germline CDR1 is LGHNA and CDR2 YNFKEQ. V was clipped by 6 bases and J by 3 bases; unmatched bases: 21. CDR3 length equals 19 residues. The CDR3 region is CASRSRSETSLRGTDTQYF. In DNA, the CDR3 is TGTGCCAGCAGGTCGAGAAGCGAGACTAGCCTAAGGGGTACAGATACGCAGTATTTT.

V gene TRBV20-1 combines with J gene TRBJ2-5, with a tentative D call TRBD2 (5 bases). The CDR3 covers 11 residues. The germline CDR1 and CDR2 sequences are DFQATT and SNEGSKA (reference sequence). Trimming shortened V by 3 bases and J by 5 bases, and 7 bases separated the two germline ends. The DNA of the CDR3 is TGCAGTGCTAGGAGAGGGGAGACCCAGTACTTC. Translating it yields CSARRGETQYF.

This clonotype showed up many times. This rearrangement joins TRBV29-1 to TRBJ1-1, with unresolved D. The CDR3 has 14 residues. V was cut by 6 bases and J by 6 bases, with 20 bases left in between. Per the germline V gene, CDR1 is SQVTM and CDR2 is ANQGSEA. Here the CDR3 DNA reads TGCAGCGTCGACGAGCCTTCAAGATACGCTGAAGCTTTCTTT. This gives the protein CSVDEPSRYAEAFF.

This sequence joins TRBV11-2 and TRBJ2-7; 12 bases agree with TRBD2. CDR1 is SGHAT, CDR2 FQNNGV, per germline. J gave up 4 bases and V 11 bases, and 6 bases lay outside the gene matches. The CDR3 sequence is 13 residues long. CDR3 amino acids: CAGRTSGTYEQYF. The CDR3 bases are TGTGCCGGGAGGACTAGCGGGACGTACGAGCAGTACTTC.